One sample yielded the 26 T cell receptor beta chains listed below, sequenced in a study of T cell repertoires in cytomegalovirus infection. These TCRs' antigens remain unknown. TCRdb recomputed calls from the reads with MiXCR, one row per CDR3 protein. Of about 830,000 distinct CDR3 sequences listed, approximately 32% are singletons. The input for sequencing was cultured CD8+ T cells from PBMCs, taken from culture after CMV antigen stimulation. These receptors originate from a human donor in good health (CMV status not recorded). Some clones in this sample may be carry-over from other donors' samples.

The CDR3 region has the DNA TGCAGTGCTAGACTTCCGGCAGGGCGCGCCTACGAGCAGTACTTC. Translating it yields CSARLPAGRAYEQYF. The J gene is TRBJ2-7, the V gene TRBV20-1, with D tentatively TRBD1 (5 bases). Trimming took off 2 bases at V and 2 bases at J, with 16 bases between the two ends. Germline V gives CDR1 DFQATT, CDR2 SNEGSKA (reference sequence). CDR3 length: 15 amino acids.

The genes are TRBV12-3 or TRBV12-4 and TRBJ2-3; 7 bases agree with TRBD2. V was clipped by 5 bases and J by 3 bases; unmatched bases: 8. There are 15 residues in the CDR3. Here the CDR3 reads CASSPWGGGTDTQYF. CDR3 sequence (DNA): TGTGCCAGCAGTCCCTGGGGGGGGGGGACAGATACGCAGTATTTT.

This clonotype was recorded a few times. This chain links TRBV6-1 with TRBJ1-5; D gene ambiguous. This CDR3 spans 15 amino acids. CDR1 and CDR2 from the germline V gene are MNHNS and SASEGT. The germline V and J ends were trimmed by 5 bases and 3 bases, with 14 bases remaining between them. CDR3 sequence: CASSYLDSDNQPQHF. DNA of the CDR3: TGTGCCAGCAGTTACCTGGACTCCGACAATCAGCCCCAGCATTTT.

The chain carries TRBV20-1 and TRBJ2-1, with D perhaps TRBD1 or TRBD2 (5 bases each). The germline CDR1 and CDR2 sequences are DFQATT and SNEGSKA (reference sequence). The CDR3 consists of 13 residues. Here the CDR3 DNA reads TGCACAGGCGAGGGGACGAAATACAATGAGCAGTTCTTC. This gives the protein CTGEGTKYNEQFF.

This clonotype has a handful of counts. V gene TRBV12-3 or TRBV12-4 combines with J gene TRBJ2-5, with a weak D call TRBD2 (6 bases). The CDR3 contains 14 residues. The germline V and J ends were trimmed by 6 bases and 4 bases, with 15 bases remaining between them. DNA for the CDR3: TGTGCCAGCAGCAATGATGGGGGGTTAGAGACCCAGTACTTC. Amino acids: CASSNDGGLETQYF.

This rearrangement joins TRBV7-3 to TRBJ2-6; 7 positions match TRBD2. The CDR3 totals 16 residues. Germline trimming cut 3 bases from V and 2 bases from J; bases unmatched to any gene: 4. Germline CDR1 reads SGHTA; CDR2 reads FQGTGA. As DNA, the CDR3 is TGTGCCAGCAGCTTTTCGGCGGGGGCTGGGGCCAACGTCCTGACTTTC. Its translation: CASSFSAGAGANVLTF.

This clonotype came up many times. This chain connects TRBV10-3 to TRBJ2-2; 12 bases align to TRBD2. The CDR3 contains 19 residues. V shed 3 bases and J 1 base; nucleotides not matched to a gene: 9. Germline values: CDR1 ENHRY, CDR2 SYGVKD. The CDR3 loop reads CAISDFKLAGGLNTGELFF. The CDR3 coding sequence is TGTGCCATCAGTGATTTCAAACTAGCGGGGGGCCTGAACACCGGGGAGCTGTTTTTT.

This clonotype has just one count. The V and J genes are TRBV9 and TRBJ1-2; no firm D call. V was clipped by 7 bases and J by 7 bases, with 14 bases between them. The CDR3 totals 12 residues. Germline V gene data show CDR1 as SGDLS and CDR2 as YYNGEE. CDR3 nucleotides: TGTGCCAGCCGAAGTGGCAGCTTTGGCTACACCTTC. Amino acid sequence: CASRSGSFGYTF.

This clonotype was counted only a few times. The chain has TRBV7-8 and TRBJ1-2, with TRBD1 matching over 7 bases. The V segment lost 5 bases and the J segment 4 bases; nucleotides outside the gene matches: 10. CDR3 length: 15 residues. In germline, CDR1 is SGHVS, CDR2 FQNEAQ. CDR3 amino acids: CASSTNPGGVYGYTF. In nucleotides, the CDR3 is TGTGCCAGCAGCACGAATCCAGGGGGAGTCTATGGCTACACCTTC.

The chain recombines TRBV6-6 with TRBJ1-6; D perhaps matches TRBD1 (5 bases). The germline V and J ends were trimmed by 2 bases and 0 bases, with 14 bases remaining between them. The germline V gene encodes CDR1 MNHNY and CDR2 SVGAGI (reference sequence). This CDR3 contains 18 residues. The CDR3 bases are TGTGCCAGCAGTTACGGGGTGGGGGTTAACTCCTATAATTCACCCCTCCACTTT. This encodes CASSYGVGVNSYNSPLHF.

This clonotype was detected only a few times. The chain links TRBV7-9 to TRBJ1-2, with D possibly matching TRBD1 (5 bases). CDR1 SEHNR and CDR2 FQNEAQ come from the germline V gene (reference sequence). The CDR3 is made up of 13 amino acids. The V end was cut by 6 bases, the J end by 4 bases, with 12 bases between. The chain's CDR3 is CASRAGSVYGYTF. DNA for the CDR3: TGTGCCAGCAGAGCAGGGAGCGTCTATGGCTACACCTTC.

The V gene is TRBV7-8, the J gene TRBJ2-1; possibly TRBD2 for D (5 bases). Germline V lookup: CDR1 SGHVS, CDR2 FQNEAQ. The ends were cut back, 3 bases at V and 2 bases at J, with 11 bases in the middle. The CDR3 spans 15 residues. CDR3 DNA: TGTGCCAGCAGCTTTTTGGACTCCCCCTACAATGAGCAGTTCTTC. Its protein is CASSFLDSPYNEQFF.

The genes are TRBV6-2 or TRBV6-3 and TRBJ2-1; tentatively, D is TRBD1 (6 bases). The CDR3 consists of 13 residues. The germline CDR1 and CDR2 sequences are MNHEY and SVGEGT. The ends were cut back, 2 bases at V and 8 bases at J, with 10 bases in the middle. The CDR3 protein is CASSYPGDDEQFF. The CDR3 DNA follows: TGTGCCAGCAGTTACCCAGGGGATGATGAGCAGTTCTTC.

This clonotype was detected only a few times. The rearrangement joins TRBV4-2 to TRBJ1-1; D perhaps matches TRBD1 (5 bases). Per germline, CDR1 LGHNA and CDR2 YNFKEQ. V gave up 4 bases and J gave up 3 bases, with 12 bases separating them. The CDR3 covers 14 residues. The CDR3 coding sequence is TGTGCCAGCAGCCCTTTGGGGGATTACACTGAAGCTTTCTTT. Translating gives CASSPLGDYTEAFF.

The J gene is TRBJ2-1, the V gene TRBV9; the D is unclear. The CDR3 runs to 15 residues. Germline V gene lookup returns CDR1 SGDLS and CDR2 YYNGEE. The V gene lost 3 bases and the J gene lost 1 base, with 11 bases spanning the gap. This CDR3 reads CASSDGFFSYNEQFF. DNA of the CDR3: TGTGCCAGCAGCGATGGGTTCTTTTCCTACAATGAGCAGTTCTTC.

In this sample, this clonotype turned up a few times. The chain couples TRBV27 to TRBJ2-1; D is unresolved. V was shortened by 4 bases and J by 3 bases, with 10 bases between the two germline ends. This CDR3 region has 14 residues. Germline V gene lookup returns CDR1 MNHEY and CDR2 SMNVEV (reference sequence). The CDR3 DNA reads as TGTGCCAGCAGTTCAGGATCACTCTACAATGAGCAGTTCTTC. Translation: CASSSGSLYNEQFF.

The chain joins TRBV2 to TRBJ1-6, with a possible D match to TRBD1 (5 bases). Germline loops: CDR1 SNHLY, CDR2 FYNNEI. The CDR3 is 15 residues long. V lost 3 bases and J 1 base, leaving 7 bases between the germline ends. The CDR3 sequence: CASSEGLSYNSPLHF. CDR3 in DNA: TGTGCCAGCAGTGAGGGACTTTCCTATAATTCACCCCTCCACTTT.

The J gene is TRBJ2-1, the V gene TRBV4-3, with TRBD2 matching 13 bases. Germline V lookup: CDR1 LGHNA, CDR2 YSLEER. This CDR3 is built from 19 residues. The V gene end was trimmed by 0 bases and the J gene end by 2 bases; junction bases not matched to a gene: 7. CDR3 region: CASSQDTSGGAPAYNEQFF. CDR3 DNA sequence: TGCGCCAGCAGCCAAGATACTAGCGGGGGGGCCCCGGCCTACAATGAGCAGTTCTTC.

This chain links TRBV20-1 with TRBJ1-3; D remains ambiguous. CDR3 length equals 13 residues. The germline V gene encodes CDR1 DFQATT and CDR2 SNEGSKA (reference sequence). The V end lost 1 base, the J end lost 4 bases, and 8 bases lay between the germline ends. The CDR3, as DNA: TGCAGTGCTAGAGCCGGGTCCGGAAACACCATATATTTT. Translated: CSARAGSGNTIYF.

Only a few counts were recorded for this clonotype. The rearrangement links TRBV6-2 or TRBV6-3 to TRBJ1-3; the D gene is possibly TRBD1 (5 bases). V lost 2 bases to trimming and J lost 2 bases, with 10 bases between them. Germline V CDR1 and CDR2: MNHEY, SVGEGT. The CDR3 consists of 15 residues. CDR3 region: CASSYRTYPGNTIYF. In nucleotides, the CDR3 is TGTGCCAGCAGTTACCGGACATATCCTGGAAACACCATATATTTT.

This chain joins TRBV7-9 and TRBJ1-4; D unclear. The CDR3 has 13 residues. Trimming pared 5 bases from V and 8 bases from J, leaving 12 bases between. The germline V gene encodes CDR1 SEHNR and CDR2 FQNEAQ (reference sequence). The CDR3 region is CASSLEPGEKLFF. For the CDR3, the DNA is TGTGCCAGCAGCCTGGAGCCAGGAGAAAAACTGTTTTTT. Combining the CDR3 with reference TRBV7-9 and TRBJ1-4 gives the whole variable domain DTGVSQNPRHKITKRGQNVTFRCDPISEHNRLYWYRQTLGQGPEFLTYFQNEAQLEKSRLLSDRFSAERPKGSFSTLEIQRTEQGDSAMYLCASSLEPGEKLFFGSGTQLSVL.

In its sample, this clonotype was seen a few times. The chain combines TRBV7-9 with TRBJ2-5; D remains unclear. Looked up from germline, CDR1 is SEHNR and CDR2 is FQNEAQ (reference sequence). The CDR3 sequence is 14 residues long. Trimming took 2 bases from V and 5 from J, leaving 12 bases between them. The CDR3 region is CASSLRTSSETQYF. Written as DNA, the CDR3 is TGTGCCAGCAGCTTAAGGACCAGCAGCGAGACCCAGTACTTC.

This clonotype was recorded many times. The rearrangement links TRBV7-2 to TRBJ2-3; no clear D gene. This CDR3 spans 15 amino acids. Trimming took 5 bases from V and 0 from J, leaving 12 bases between them. Per the germline V gene, CDR1 is SGHTA and CDR2 is FQGNSA. The CDR3 DNA follows: TGTGCCAGCAGCCACGGACGGAGTAGCACAGATACGCAGTATTTT. It translates to CASSHGRSSTDTQYF.

V usage is TRBV27 and J usage is TRBJ2-7; TRBD2 matches at 7 bases. Germline lookup yields CDR1 MNHEY and CDR2 SMNVEV (reference sequence). This CDR3 has 14 amino acids. The junction had 6 bases not matched to a gene; V was cut back by 4 bases and J by 3 bases. The CDR3 DNA sequence: TGTGCCAGCAGTTCCGGGGGGTTGGTCTACGAGCAGTACGTC. It translates to CASSSGGLVYEQYV.

This clonotype was detected a few times. The V gene is TRBV4-1, the J gene TRBJ2-5; weak D call: TRBD2 (5 bases). This CDR3 region has 14 residues. The germline gives CDR1 MGHRA, CDR2 YSYEKL. With 4 bases removed from V and 4 bases from J, the gap between germline ends came to 13 bases. In DNA form, the CDR3 reads TGCGCCAGCAGCCCCCGACTCAGCGGAGAGACCCAGTACTTC. Translation gives CASSPRLSGETQYF.

The J gene is TRBJ2-1, the V gene TRBV6-6, with a possible D match to TRBD1 (5 bases). The germline V gene has CDR1 MNHNY and CDR2 SVGAGI (reference sequence). The CDR3 is 13 amino acids. V lost 8 bases and J 7 bases, leaving 15 bases between the germline ends. CDR3 in DNA: TGTGCCAGCTCAGGGATGGGAATAAATGAGCAGTTCTTC. Its protein is CASSGMGINEQFF.